The clone carrying this TCR beta chain was detected only a few times. What it binds is not known. The sample comes from a study of CD8 T cells in ankylosing spondylitis. The CDR3 is 15 amino acids. Deletions cut 6 bases from V and 5 bases from J, with 14 bases between. CDR1 MDHEN and CDR2 SYDVKM come from the germline V gene. Researchers built TCR beta libraries using quantitative 5'-RACE with molecular barcodes. TCRdb called the 5' RACE reads again in MiXCR, with one record for every CDR3 protein. The table lists about 390,000 distinct CDR3 sequences, about 20% of them singletons. Notes on the study in general: Certain motif variants had earlier been reported in reactive arthritis synovial fluid and blood. Among TCR beta sequences, a motif of several highly homologous variants appeared characteristic of ankylosing spondylitis blood.

The chain has TRBV28 and TRBJ2-6; D is possibly TRBD1 (5 bases). This TCR came from a male donor with ankylosing spondylitis. The sequenced sample consisted of blood, either unsorted or a sorted T cell fraction (not recorded which). CDR3 amino acids: CASRNAGLRANVLTF. DNA of the CDR3: TGTGCCAGCAGGAACGCAGGGCTAAGGGCCAACGTCCTGACTTTC.